The present TCR beta chain was sequenced within a study of shared clonotypes between healthy human individuals. The CDR3 totals 15 residues. CDR1 SGHRS and CDR2 YFSETQ come from the germline V gene. The V and J ends lost 2 bases and 6 bases, in that order; junction bases with no gene match: 7. Only in-frame clones appear in the TCRdb table, and some are missing; sequencing was by immunoSEQ multiplex PCR. The sample records 600,000 to 750,000 clones, over 55% being singletons. The sequenced material came from memory CD4+ T cells sorted from blood. The subset here: CD45RA-negative fraction. The source of this sequence is a woman aged 30 to 39 in good health. The chain recombines TRBV5-1 with TRBJ2-7, with TRBD2 matching 11 bases. The DNA of the CDR3 is TGCGCCAGCAGCTTAACCGGGACTAGCGGCCTCGAGCAGTACTTC. This gives the protein CASSLTGTSGLEQYF.